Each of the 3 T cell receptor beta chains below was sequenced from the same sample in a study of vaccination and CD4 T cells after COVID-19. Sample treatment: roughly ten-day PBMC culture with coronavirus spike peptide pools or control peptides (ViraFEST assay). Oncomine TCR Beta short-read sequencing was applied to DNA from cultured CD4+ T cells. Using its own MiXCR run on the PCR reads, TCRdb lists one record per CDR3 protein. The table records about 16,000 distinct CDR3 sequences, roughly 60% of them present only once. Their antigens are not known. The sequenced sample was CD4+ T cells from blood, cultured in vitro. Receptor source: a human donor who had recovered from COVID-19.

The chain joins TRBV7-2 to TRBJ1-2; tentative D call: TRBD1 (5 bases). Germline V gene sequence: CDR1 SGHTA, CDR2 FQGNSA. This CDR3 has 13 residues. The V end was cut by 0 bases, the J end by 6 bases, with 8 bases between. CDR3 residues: CASSLARVNGYTF. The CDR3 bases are TGTGCCAGCAGCTTAGCCAGGGTTAATGGCTACACCTTC.

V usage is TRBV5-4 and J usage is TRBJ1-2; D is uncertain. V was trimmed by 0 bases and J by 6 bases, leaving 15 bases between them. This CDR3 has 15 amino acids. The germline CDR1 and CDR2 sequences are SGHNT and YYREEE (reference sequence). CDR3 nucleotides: TGTGCCAGCAGCTTGGTTTTTTCGCCAGATGATGGCTACACCTTC. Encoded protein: CASSLVFSPDDGYTF. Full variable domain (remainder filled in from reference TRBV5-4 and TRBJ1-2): ETGVTQSPTHLIKTRGQQVTLRCSSQSGHNTVSWYQQALGQGPQFIFQYYREEENGRGNFPPRFSGLQFPNYSSELNVNALELDDSALYLCASSLVFSPDDGYTFGSGTRLTVV.

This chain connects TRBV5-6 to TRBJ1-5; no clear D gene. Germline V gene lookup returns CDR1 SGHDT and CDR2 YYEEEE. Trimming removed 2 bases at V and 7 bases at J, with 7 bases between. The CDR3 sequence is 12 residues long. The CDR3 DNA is TGTGCCAGCAGCTTTTTGGAACAGCCCCAGCATTTT. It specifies CASSFLEQPQHF. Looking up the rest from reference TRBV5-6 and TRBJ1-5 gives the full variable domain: DAGVTQSPTHLIKTRGQQVTLRCSPKSGHDTVSWYQQALGQGPQFIFQYYEEEERQRGNFPDRFSGHQFPNYSSELNVNALLLGDSALYLCASSFLEQPQHFGDGTRLSIL.